The T cell receptor (beta chain) under discussion was sequenced for a study of regulatory and conventional T cells in RAG deficiency. The germline V and J ends were trimmed by 5 bases and 2 bases, with 13 bases remaining between them. The CDR3 runs to 15 residues. Germline V gene lookup returns CDR1 MNHEY and CDR2 SVGAGI. Method: immunoSEQ multiplex PCR; TCRdb's copy keeps in-frame clones and lacks some. The table has tens of thousands of clones, 85% to 90% seen once. This sample was also put to use in a study of regulatory T cells. Per that study: The PCR used 52 TRBV and 13 TRBJ primers. In patients, unique TRB V-J pairs were restricted and V/J usage skewed, especially in Tregs.

Sequencing was carried out using CD8+ T cells sorted from blood. This TCR was sampled from a human donor in good health. This rearrangement joins TRBV6-5 to TRBJ2-1; a possible D gene is TRBD2 (5 bases). Here the CDR3 DNA reads TGTGCCAGCAGTGCGAACGAGGGTGCCTACAATGAGCAGTTCTTC. This gives the protein CASSANEGAYNEQFF.